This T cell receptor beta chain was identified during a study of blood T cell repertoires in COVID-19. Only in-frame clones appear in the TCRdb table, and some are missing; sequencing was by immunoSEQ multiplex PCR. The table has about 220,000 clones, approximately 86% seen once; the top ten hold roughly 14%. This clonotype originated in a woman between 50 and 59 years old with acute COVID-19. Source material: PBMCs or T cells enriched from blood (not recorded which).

CDR3 residues: CASSPRDSGLQKLFF. CDR3 bases: TGTGCCAGCTCACCCCGGGACAGCGGTCTGCAAAAACTGTTTTTT. The chain has TRBV18 and TRBJ1-4; 7 nucleotides agree with TRBD1. The CDR3 contains 15 residues. Trimming at V came to 3 bases and at J to 9 bases, leaving 10 bases not matched to a gene. Germline loops: CDR1 KGHSH, CDR2 LQKENI.